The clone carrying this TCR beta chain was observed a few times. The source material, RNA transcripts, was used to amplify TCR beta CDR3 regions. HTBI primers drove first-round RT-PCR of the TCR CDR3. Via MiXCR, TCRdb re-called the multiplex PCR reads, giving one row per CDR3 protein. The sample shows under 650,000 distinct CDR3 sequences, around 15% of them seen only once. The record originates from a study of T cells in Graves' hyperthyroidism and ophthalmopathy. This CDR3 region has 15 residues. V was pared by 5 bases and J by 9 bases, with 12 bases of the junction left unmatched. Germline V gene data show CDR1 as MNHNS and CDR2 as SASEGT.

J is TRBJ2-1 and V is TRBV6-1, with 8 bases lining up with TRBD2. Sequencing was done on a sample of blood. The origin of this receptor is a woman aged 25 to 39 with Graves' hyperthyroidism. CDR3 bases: TGTGCCAGCAGTACAACGGGAGGGTTGCCTGGTGAGCAGTTCTTC. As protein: CASSTTGGLPGEQFF.